The 8 T cell receptor beta chains below come from one sample, sequenced in a study of graft-versus-host responses after intestinal transplantation. Their antigens are not known. Here immunoSEQ multiplex PCR was the method, and the copy in TCRdb shows in-frame clones only, minus some. The repertoire holds tens of thousands of clones, with 85% to 95% as singletons. Sample: unstimulated CD8+ T cells sorted from spleen or lymph node cells, taken before intestinal transplant. These receptors were obtained from a human donor who received an intestinal transplant.

The chain couples TRBV27 to TRBJ2-1; 8 positions match TRBD2. Per the germline V gene, CDR1 is MNHEY and CDR2 is SMNVEV (reference sequence). The length of the CDR3 is 17 residues. V lost 2 bases, J lost 0 bases, and 6 bases stayed unmatched. In DNA form, the CDR3 reads TGTGCCAGCAGTTTAAGTTTCGGGACTAGCTCCTACAATGAGCAGTTCTTC. Amino acids: CASSLSFGTSSYNEQFF.

The chain employs TRBV5-1 and TRBJ2-7; weak D call: TRBD2 (6 bases). This CDR3 contains 16 residues. V lost 0 bases to trimming and J lost 4 bases, with 17 bases between them. Germline V lookup: CDR1 SGHRS, CDR2 YFSETQ. The CDR3 here is CASSLVGGVPSYEQYF. The CDR3 DNA reads TGCGCCAGCAGCTTGGTGGGGGGAGTCCCTTCATACGAGCAGTACTTC.

Comments on this clone: A junction end diverges from the germline sequence, so it may reflect a read error. The chain joins TRBV9 to TRBJ1-1; no reliable D call. This CDR3 contains 16 residues. Germline lookup yields CDR1 SGDLS and CDR2 YYNGEE. The CDR3 DNA sequence: TGTGCCAGCAGCGTTTCTATTGACACCTTGAACACTGGAGCTTTCTTT. Encoded protein: CASSVSIDTLNTGAFF.

V is TRBV11-2 and J is TRBJ2-7; D perhaps matches TRBD1 (6 bases). CDR1 and CDR2 from the germline V gene are SGHAT and FQNNGV. The germline V and J ends were trimmed by 3 bases and 4 bases, with 16 bases remaining between them. This CDR3 comprises 15 residues. CDR3 bases: TGTGCCAGCAGCTTGGCCCGGACAGTAAAGTACGAGCAGTACTTC. It yields the protein CASSLARTVKYEQYF.

In DNA form, the CDR3 reads TGTGCCAGCAGCGTAGGGGTGGGGCGCAAGCACAATGAGCAGTTCTTC. It encodes CASSVGVGRKHNEQFF. The rearrangement joins TRBV9 to TRBJ2-1; D is possibly TRBD1 (5 bases). This CDR3 is 16 amino acids long. Germline V gene data show CDR1 as SGDLS and CDR2 as YYNGEE. Trimming stripped 0 bases from V and 5 bases from J, with 15 bases between.

J is TRBJ1-4 and V is TRBV5-5; no clear D. Deletions cut 4 bases from V and 8 bases from J, with 18 bases between. The CDR3 extends over 15 amino acids. Germline V CDR1 and CDR2: SGHKS, YYEKEE (reference sequence). The DNA for the CDR3 is TGTGCCAGCAGCCTAGGGTCCATTGAGGGAGAAAAACTGTTTTTT. It codes for CASSLGSIEGEKLFF.

V and J are TRBV11-3 and TRBJ2-5, with 8 bases lining up with TRBD1. With the DNA end fitting TRBJ2-7 better, the J assignment may be wrong. The germline CDR1 and CDR2 sequences are SGHNT and YENEEA. This CDR3 is 15 amino acids long. This chain's CDR3 is CASSLDLGTGGEQYF. In DNA form, the CDR3 reads TGTGCCAGCAGCTTAGATTTGGGGACAGGAGGCGAGCAGTACTTC.

This chain joins TRBV9 and TRBJ2-3, with a possible D match to TRBD2 (5 bases). The V and J ends lost 0 bases and 4 bases respectively, with 21 bases between them. From germline, CDR1 is SGDLS and CDR2 YYNGEE. The CDR3 length is 18 residues. CDR3 residues: CASSVEGGTARAADTQYF. CDR3 in DNA: TGTGCCAGCAGCGTAGAAGGAGGTACAGCCCGGGCAGCAGATACGCAGTATTTT.